This T cell receptor beta chain appears in the sequencing data of a study of CD8 T cells in ankylosing spondylitis. Study results and limitations: Within ankylosing spondylitis blood, a TCR beta motif made up of roughly eight highly homologous variants appeared to be characteristic. Previously reported in reactive arthritis synovial fluid and blood were some of the motif variants.

This CDR3 spans 15 amino acids. V shed 2 bases and J shed 2 bases, with 12 bases lying between them. The germline V gene has CDR1 PRHDT and CDR2 FYEKMQ (reference sequence). This clonotype has just a few counts. No antigen is known for it. Molecular-barcoded quantitative 5'-RACE produced these TCR beta libraries. TCRdb redid the calling of the 5' RACE reads with MiXCR, one entry per CDR3 protein. This sample yields fewer than 130,000 distinct CDR3 sequences, of which less than 25% are seen a single time; 9% to 15% belongs to the top ten. Sequenced material: synovial fluid, either unsorted or a sorted T cell fraction (not recorded which). The receptor was isolated from a male donor with ankylosing spondylitis. This chain links TRBV13 with TRBJ1-1; possibly TRBD1 for D (6 bases). CDR3 sequence (DNA): TGTGCCAGCAGCTTAATGGGCAGGGGTAACACTGAAGCTTTCTTT. Translating gives CASSLMGRGNTEAFF.